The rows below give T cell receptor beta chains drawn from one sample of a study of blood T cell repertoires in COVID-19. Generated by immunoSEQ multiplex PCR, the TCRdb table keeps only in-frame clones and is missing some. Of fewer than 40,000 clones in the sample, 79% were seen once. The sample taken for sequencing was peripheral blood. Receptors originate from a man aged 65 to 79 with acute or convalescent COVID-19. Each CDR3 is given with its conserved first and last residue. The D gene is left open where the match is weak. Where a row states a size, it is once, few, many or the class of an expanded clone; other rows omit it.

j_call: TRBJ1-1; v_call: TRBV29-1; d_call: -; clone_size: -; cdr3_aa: CSVGLEGPSRNTEAFF; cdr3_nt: TGCAGCGTTGGCCTGGAGGGACCCTCGAGGAACACTGAAGCTTTCTTT
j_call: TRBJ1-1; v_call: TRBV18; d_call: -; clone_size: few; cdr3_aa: CASSEQPNLDTEAFF; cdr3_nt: TGTGCCAGCTCGGAACAGCCGAACTTGGACACTGAAGCTTTCTTT
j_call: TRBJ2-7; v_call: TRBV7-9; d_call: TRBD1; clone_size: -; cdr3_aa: CASSLDRGRSYEQYF; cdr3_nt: TGTGCCAGCAGCTTAGACAGGGGGAGATCCTACGAGCAGTACTTC
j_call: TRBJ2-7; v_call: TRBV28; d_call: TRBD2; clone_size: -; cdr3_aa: CASSPGGRVSPYEQYF; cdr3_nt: TGTGCCAGCAGCCCCGGGGGGAGGGTTTCCCCCTACGAGCAGTACTTC
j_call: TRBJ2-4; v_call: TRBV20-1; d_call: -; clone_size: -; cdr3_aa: CSARGLGIQYF; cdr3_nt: TGCAGTGCTAGGGGACTTGGCATTCAGTACTTC
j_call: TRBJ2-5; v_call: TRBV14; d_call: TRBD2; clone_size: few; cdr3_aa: CASSQGFRRGGAETQYF; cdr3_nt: TGTGCCAGCAGCCAGGGGTTCCGGCGCGGGGGTGCGGAGACCCAGTACTTC
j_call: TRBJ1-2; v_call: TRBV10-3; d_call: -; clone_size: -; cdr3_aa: CAISGTGPNYGYTF; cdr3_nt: TGTGCCATCAGTGGTACTGGTCCAAACTATGGCTACACCTTC
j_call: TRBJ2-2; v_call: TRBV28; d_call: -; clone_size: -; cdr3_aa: CATLGAGTNTGELFF; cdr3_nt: TGTGCCACACTCGGGGCGGGAACGAACACCGGGGAGCTGTTTTTT
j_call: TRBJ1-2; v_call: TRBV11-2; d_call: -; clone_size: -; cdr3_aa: CASSADRFYGYTF; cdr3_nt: TGTGCCAGCAGCGCCGACAGATTCTATGGCTACACCTTC
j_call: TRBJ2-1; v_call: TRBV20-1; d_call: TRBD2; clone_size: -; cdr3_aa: CSASRTSGSYSYNEQFF; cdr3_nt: TGCAGTGCTAGTCGGACTAGCGGGAGTTACTCCTACAATGAGCAGTTCTTC
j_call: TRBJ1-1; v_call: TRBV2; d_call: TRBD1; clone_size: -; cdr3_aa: CASTWDRGFTEAFF; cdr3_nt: TGTGCCAGCACCTGGGACAGGGGTTTTACTGAAGCTTTCTTT
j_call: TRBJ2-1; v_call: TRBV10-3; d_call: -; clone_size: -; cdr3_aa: CGGQLGSYNEQFF; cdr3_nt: TGTGGGGGGCAGCTTGGCTCCTACAATGAGCAGTTCTTC
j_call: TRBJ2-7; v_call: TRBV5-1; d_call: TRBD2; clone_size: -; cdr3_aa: CASSMGTISSEQYF; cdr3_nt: TGCGCCAGCAGCATGGGGACTATTTCAAGCGAGCAGTACTTC
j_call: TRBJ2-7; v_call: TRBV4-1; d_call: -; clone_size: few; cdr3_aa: CASSQVVGYEQYF; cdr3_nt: TGCGCCAGCAGCCAAGTAGTTGGCTACGAGCAGTACTTC
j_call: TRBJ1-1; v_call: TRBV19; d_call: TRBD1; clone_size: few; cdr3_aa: CASSWDRGVGTEAFF; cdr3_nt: TGTGCCAGTAGTTGGGACAGGGGAGTAGGGACTGAAGCTTTCTTT
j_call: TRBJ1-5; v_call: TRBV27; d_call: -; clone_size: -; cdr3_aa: CASSLNRHQPQHF; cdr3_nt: TGTGCCAGCAGTTTAAACAGACATCAGCCCCAGCATTTT
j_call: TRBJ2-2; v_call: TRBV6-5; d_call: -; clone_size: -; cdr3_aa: CASSYGEVTGELFF; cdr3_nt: TGTGCCAGCAGTTACGGAGAGGTTACCGGGGAGCTGTTTTTT